Listed here are 8 T cell receptor beta chains from one sample, sequenced in a study of CD8+ T cells in alopecia areata. RNA extraction and reverse transcription yielded cDNA as sequencing template. TCRdb's copy holds only in-frame clones and misses some; the assay was immunoSEQ multiplex PCR. In the table there are roughly 150,000 clones, around 50% of which are singletons. The sequenced sample was CD4+ T cells sorted from blood. These receptors were taken from a human donor with alopecia areata.

Worth noting for this clone: The identical CDR3 is also encoded by other nucleotide sequences in the sample. The chain has TRBV5-1 and TRBJ2-7, with 9 positions matching TRBD2. The V gene's germline CDR1 is SGHRS and CDR2 YFSETQ. The V gene end was trimmed by 4 bases and the J gene end by 0 bases; junction bases not matched to a gene: 2. The CDR3 length is 14 residues. CDR3: CASSLAGSSYEQYF. The DNA of the CDR3 is TGCGCCAGCAGCCTAGCGGGGAGCTCCTACGAGCAGTACTTC.

This clone was seen a single time. The rearrangement uses TRBV6-6 and TRBJ1-2; 9 bases align to TRBD1. J lost 7 bases, V lost 4 bases, and 10 bases had no gene match. CDR3 length: 15 residues. Germline CDR1 and CDR2: MNHNY and SVGAGI (reference sequence). The CDR3, as DNA: TGTGCCAGCAGTTTCACCCCCGGGACAGGGTCTGGCTACACCTTC. Its translation: CASSFTPGTGSGYTF.

The V and J genes are TRBV29-1 and TRBJ2-3, with D perhaps TRBD1 (5 bases). Trimming took off 8 bases at V and 0 bases at J, with 15 bases between the two ends. The CDR3 consists of 14 residues. The germline V gene encodes CDR1 SQVTM and CDR2 ANQGSEA. As DNA, the CDR3 is TGCAGCACCAGGGTCCAAACTAGCACAGATACGCAGTATTTT. Its translation: CSTRVQTSTDTQYF.

V gene TRBV5-1 combines with J gene TRBJ2-6, with 7 bases identical to TRBD1. Germline lookup yields CDR1 SGHRS and CDR2 YFSETQ. The length of the CDR3 is 19 residues. The V gene end was trimmed by 4 bases and the J gene end by 0 bases; junction bases not matched to a gene: 13. The CDR3 DNA reads TGCGCCAGCAGCCTGGGGACAGCCTTATTGGTCTCTGGGGCCAACGTCCTGACTTTC. This encodes CASSLGTALLVSGANVLTF.

The V gene is TRBV7-2, the J gene TRBJ1-5; D possibly corresponds to TRBD1 (6 bases). V was cut by 5 bases and J by 7 bases, with 12 bases left in between. CDR1 is SGHTA and CDR2 is FQGNSA in the germline V gene. The CDR3 runs 13 residues. This CDR3 reads CASSERGGQPQHF. The CDR3 nucleotides read TGTGCCAGCAGCGAAAGGGGGGGACAGCCCCAGCATTTT.

The V gene is TRBV29-1, the J gene TRBJ2-7; 8 bases map to TRBD2. CDR1 and CDR2 from the germline V gene are SQVTM and ANQGSEA. CDR3 length: 14 amino acids. V trimming: 7 bases; J trimming: 2 bases; junction bases outside the gene matches: 10. CDR3: CSAGGAGATYEQYF. CDR3 DNA sequence: TGCAGCGCCGGGGGAGCGGGAGCGACCTACGAGCAGTACTTC.

This clone came up a few times. This chain joins TRBV5-1 and TRBJ1-2; a possible D gene is TRBD1 (6 bases). Germline CDR1 and CDR2: SGHRS and YFSETQ. The CDR3 extends over 14 amino acids. V was pared by 4 bases and J by 4 bases, with 14 bases between. CDR3 bases: TGCGCCAGCAGCGCAGGGAAAGGGGGCTATGGCTACACCTTC. This codes for CASSAGKGGYGYTF.

This clone was detected once. The V gene is TRBV4-1, the J gene TRBJ2-1, with 10 bases identical to TRBD2. Germline V lookup: CDR1 MGHRA, CDR2 YSYEKL. The V and J ends lost 0 bases and 0 bases, in that order; junction bases with no gene match: 5. The CDR3 runs to 18 residues. In DNA, the CDR3 is TGCGCCAGCAGCCAAGATCCTGGACTAGCGGCCTCCTACAATGAGCAGTTCTTC. This gives the protein CASSQDPGLAASYNEQFF.